This TCR beta chain comes out of a study of cytomegalovirus exposure and HLA in healthy donors. Data came from immunoSEQ multiplex PCR; TCRdb stores just in-frame clones and leaves some out. The sample has fewer than 250,000 clones; around 87% are singletons. The J segment lost 5 bases and the V segment lost 8 bases, leaving 11 bases of the junction unmatched. The germline CDR1 and CDR2 sequences are MNHEY and SMNVEV (reference sequence). This CDR3 is 15 amino acids long. Points on this clone: Its antigen remains unidentified.

Points from the study as a whole: The classifier reportedly diagnosed cytomegalovirus status with high specificity and sensitivity.

The sequencing sample was made of PBMCs. This clonotype was sampled from a man younger than 30 in good health and CMV-seronegative. The chain is built from TRBV27 and TRBJ1-4; the match to TRBD1 covers 7 bases. CDR3 region: CASSEKIQGNEKLFF. The CDR3 DNA is TGTGCCAGCTCCGAAAAAATACAGGGGAATGAAAAACTGTTTTTT.